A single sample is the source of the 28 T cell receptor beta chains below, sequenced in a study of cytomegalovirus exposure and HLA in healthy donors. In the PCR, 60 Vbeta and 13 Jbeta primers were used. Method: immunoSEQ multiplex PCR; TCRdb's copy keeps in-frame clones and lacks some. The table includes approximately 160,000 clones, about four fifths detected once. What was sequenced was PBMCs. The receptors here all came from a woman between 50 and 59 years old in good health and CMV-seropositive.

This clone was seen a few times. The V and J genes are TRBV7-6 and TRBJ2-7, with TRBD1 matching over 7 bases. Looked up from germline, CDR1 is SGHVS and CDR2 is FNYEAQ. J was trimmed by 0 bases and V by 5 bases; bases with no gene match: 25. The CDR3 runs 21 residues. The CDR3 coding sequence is TGTGCCAGCAGCCCCATAGTAGGGCGCAGGGGGTTGTCCTCCTCCTCCTACGAGCAGTACTTC. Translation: CASSPIVGRRGLSSSSYEQYF.

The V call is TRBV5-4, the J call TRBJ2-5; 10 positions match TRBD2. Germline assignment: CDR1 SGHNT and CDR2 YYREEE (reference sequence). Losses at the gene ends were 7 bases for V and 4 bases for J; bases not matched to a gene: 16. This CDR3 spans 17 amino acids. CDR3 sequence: CASATTVSGRGRETQYF. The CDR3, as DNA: TGTGCCAGCGCCACTACAGTGAGCGGGAGGGGTCGAGAGACCCAGTACTTC.

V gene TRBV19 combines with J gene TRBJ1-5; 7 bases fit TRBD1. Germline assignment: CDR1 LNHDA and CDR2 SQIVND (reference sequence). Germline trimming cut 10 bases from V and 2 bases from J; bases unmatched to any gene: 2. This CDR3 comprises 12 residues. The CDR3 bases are TGTGCCACAGGACAGGGCAATCAGCCCCAGCATTTT. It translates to CATGQGNQPQHF.

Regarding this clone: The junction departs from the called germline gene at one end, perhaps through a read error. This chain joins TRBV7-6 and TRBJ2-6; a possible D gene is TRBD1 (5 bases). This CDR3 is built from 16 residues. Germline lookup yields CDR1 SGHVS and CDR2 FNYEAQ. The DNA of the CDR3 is TGTGCCAGCAGCTTACGACATACCTCTGGGGCCAACATCCTGACTTTC. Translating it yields CASSLRHTSGANILTF.

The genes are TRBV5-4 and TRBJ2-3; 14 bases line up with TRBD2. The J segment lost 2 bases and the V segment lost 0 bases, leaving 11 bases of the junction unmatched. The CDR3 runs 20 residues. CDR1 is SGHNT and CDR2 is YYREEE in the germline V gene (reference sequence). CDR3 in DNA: TGTGCCAGCAGCTTGGTGGGACTAGCGGGAGTTGGGACAAACACAGATACGCAGTATTTT. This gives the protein CASSLVGLAGVGTNTDTQYF.

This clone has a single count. CDR3 in amino acids: CASSDLGGRRGYTF. CDR3 nucleotide sequence: TGTGCCAGCAGTGATTTGGGGGGACGGCGCGGCTACACCTTC. The chain has TRBV6-1 and TRBJ1-2; tentatively, D is TRBD1 (5 bases). Trimming removed 3 bases from V and 8 bases from J, with 16 bases in between. CDR1 and CDR2 from the germline V gene are MNHNS and SASEGT. The CDR3 is 14 residues long.

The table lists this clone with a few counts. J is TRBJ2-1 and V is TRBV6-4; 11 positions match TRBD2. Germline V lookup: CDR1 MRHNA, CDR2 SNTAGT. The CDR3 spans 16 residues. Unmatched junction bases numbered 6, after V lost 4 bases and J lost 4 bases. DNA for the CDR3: TGTGCCAGCAGTGTTACCGGGACTAGCGGTTACAATGAGCAGTTCTTC. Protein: CASSVTGTSGYNEQFF.

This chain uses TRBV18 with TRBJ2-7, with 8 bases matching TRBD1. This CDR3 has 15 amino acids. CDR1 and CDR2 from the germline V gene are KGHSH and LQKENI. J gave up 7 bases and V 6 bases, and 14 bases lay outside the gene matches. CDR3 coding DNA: TGTGCCAGCTCGTCCACGGCGCAGGGGGCAGGTGAGCAGTACTTC. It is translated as CASSSTAQGAGEQYF.

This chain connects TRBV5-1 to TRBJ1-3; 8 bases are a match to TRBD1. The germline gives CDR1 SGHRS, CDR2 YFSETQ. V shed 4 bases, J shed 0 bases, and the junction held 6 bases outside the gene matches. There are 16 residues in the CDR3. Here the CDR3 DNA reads TGCGCCAGCAGCGGATGGACAGGGACCTCTGGAAACACCATATATTTT. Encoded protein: CASSGWTGTSGNTIYF.

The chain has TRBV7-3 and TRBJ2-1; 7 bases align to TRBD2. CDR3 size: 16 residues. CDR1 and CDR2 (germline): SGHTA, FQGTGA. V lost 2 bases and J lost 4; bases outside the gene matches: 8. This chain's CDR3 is CASSLVGTTLYNEQFF. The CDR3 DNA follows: TGTGCCAGCAGCTTAGTGGGGACTACGTTGTACAATGAGCAGTTCTTC. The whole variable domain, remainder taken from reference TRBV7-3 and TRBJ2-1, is GAGVSQTPSNKVTEKGKYVELRCDPISGHTALYWYRQSLGQGPEFLIYFQGTGAADDSGLPNDRFFAVRPEGSVSTLKIQRTERGDSAVYLCASSLVGTTLYNEQFFGPGTRLTVL.

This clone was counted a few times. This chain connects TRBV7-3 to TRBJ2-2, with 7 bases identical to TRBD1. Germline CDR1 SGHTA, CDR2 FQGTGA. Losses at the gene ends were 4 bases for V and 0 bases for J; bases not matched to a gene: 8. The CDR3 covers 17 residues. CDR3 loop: CASSSSPQGTNTGELFF. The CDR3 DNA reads TGTGCCAGCAGCTCATCGCCACAGGGGACGAACACCGGGGAGCTGTTTTTT.

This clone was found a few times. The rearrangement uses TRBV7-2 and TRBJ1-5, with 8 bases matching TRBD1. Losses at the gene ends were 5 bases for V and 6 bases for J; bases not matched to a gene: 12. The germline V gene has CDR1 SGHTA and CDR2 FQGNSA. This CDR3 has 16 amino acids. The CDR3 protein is CASSPQDRGMVQPQHF. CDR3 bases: TGTGCCAGCAGCCCTCAAGACAGGGGAATGGTTCAGCCCCAGCATTTT.

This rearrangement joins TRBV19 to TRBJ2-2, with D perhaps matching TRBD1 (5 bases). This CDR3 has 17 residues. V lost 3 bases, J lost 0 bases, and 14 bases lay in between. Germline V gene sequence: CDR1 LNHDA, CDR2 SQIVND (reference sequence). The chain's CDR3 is CASSIRTHAANTGELFF. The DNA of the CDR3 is TGTGCCAGTAGTATTAGGACACATGCCGCGAACACCGGGGAGCTGTTTTTT.

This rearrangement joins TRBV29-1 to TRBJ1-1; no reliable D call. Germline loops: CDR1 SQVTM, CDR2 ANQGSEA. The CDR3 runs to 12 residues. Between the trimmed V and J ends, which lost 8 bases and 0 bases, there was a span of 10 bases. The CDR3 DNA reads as TGCAGCCTACTCGACTTGAACACTGAAGCTTTCTTT. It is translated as CSLLDLNTEAFF. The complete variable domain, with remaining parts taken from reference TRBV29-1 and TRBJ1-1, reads SAVISQKPSRDICQRGTSLTIQCQVDSQVTMMFWYRQQPGQSLTLIATANQGSEATYESGFVIDKFPISRPNLTFSTLTVSNMSPEDSSIYLCSLLDLNTEAFFGQGTRLTVV.

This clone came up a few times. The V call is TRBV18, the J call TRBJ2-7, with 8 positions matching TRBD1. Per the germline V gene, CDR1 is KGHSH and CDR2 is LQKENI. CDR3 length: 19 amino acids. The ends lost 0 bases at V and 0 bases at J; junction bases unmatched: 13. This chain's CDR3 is CASSPPWDRYEETSYEQYF. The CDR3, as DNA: TGTGCCAGCTCACCACCGTGGGACAGGTATGAAGAAACCTCCTACGAGCAGTACTTC.

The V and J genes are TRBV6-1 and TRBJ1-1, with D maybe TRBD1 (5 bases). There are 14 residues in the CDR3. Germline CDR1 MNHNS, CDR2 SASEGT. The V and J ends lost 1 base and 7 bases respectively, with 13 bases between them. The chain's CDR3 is CASSEVVRAGEAFF. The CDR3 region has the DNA TGTGCCAGCAGTGAAGTGGTCAGGGCTGGTGAAGCTTTCTTT.

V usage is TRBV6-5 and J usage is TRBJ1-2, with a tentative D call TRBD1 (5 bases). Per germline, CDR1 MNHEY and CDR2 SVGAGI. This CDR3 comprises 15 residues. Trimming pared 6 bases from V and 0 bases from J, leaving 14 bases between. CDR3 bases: TGTGCCAGCAGCTCCGGGGGACGGCCTAACTATGGCTACACCTTC. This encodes CASSSGGRPNYGYTF.

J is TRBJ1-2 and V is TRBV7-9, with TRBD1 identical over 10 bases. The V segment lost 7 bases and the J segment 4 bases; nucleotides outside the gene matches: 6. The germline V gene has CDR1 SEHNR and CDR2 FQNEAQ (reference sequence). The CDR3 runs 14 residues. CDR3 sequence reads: CASNRQGAGYGYTF. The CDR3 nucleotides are TGTGCCAGCAATAGACAGGGGGCCGGCTATGGCTACACCTTC.

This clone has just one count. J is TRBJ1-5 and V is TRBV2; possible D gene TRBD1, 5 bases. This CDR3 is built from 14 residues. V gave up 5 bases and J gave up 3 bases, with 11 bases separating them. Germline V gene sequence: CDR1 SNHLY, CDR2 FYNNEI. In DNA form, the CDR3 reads TGTGCCAGCAGTACCCAGGGATTCAATCAGCCCCAGCATTTT. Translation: CASSTQGFNQPQHF.

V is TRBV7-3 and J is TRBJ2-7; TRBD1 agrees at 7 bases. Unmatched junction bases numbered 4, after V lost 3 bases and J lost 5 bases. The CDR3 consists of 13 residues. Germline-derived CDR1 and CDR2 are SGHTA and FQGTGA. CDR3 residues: CASSFVRGNEQYF. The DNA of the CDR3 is TGTGCCAGCAGCTTCGTCAGGGGGAACGAGCAGTACTTC.

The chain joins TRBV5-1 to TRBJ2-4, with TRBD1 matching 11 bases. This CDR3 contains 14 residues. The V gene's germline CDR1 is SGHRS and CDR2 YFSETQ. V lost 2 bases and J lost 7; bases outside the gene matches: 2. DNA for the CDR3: TGCGCCAGCAGCTTAGGGACAGGGGGGAACATTCAGTACTTC. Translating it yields CASSLGTGGNIQYF.

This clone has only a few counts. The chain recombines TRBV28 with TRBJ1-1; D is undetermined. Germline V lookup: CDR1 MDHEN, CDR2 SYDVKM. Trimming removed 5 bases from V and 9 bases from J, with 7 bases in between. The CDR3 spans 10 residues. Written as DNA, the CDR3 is TGTGCCAGCAGTGGGCCTCAAGCTTTCTTT. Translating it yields CASSGPQAFF.

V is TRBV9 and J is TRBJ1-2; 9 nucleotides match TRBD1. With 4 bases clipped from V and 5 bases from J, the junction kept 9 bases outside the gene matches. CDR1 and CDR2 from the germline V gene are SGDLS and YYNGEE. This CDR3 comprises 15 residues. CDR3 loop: CASSPTGQGSYGYTF. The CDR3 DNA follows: TGTGCCAGCAGCCCTACGGGACAGGGATCATATGGCTACACCTTC.

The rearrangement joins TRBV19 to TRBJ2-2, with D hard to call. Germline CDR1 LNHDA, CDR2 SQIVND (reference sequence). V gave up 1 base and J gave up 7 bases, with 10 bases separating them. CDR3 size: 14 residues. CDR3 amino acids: CASSIGPFNGELFF. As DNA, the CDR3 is TGTGCCAGTAGTATAGGGCCTTTCAACGGGGAGCTGTTTTTT.

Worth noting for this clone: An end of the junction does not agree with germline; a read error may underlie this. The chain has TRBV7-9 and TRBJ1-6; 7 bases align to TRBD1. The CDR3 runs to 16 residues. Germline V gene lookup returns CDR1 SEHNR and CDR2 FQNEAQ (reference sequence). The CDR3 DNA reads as TGTTCCAGCAGCGCGCAGGGACAGCTAAATAATTCACCCCTCCACTTT. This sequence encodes CSSSAQGQLNNSPLHF.

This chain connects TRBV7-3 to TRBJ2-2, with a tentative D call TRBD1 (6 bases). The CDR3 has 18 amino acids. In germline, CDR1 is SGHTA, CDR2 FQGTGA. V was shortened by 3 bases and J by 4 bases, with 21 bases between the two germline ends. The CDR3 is CASSFISSQGLLTGELFF. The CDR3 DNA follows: TGTGCCAGCAGCTTTATTAGTAGTCAGGGGCTCCTCACCGGGGAGCTGTTTTTT. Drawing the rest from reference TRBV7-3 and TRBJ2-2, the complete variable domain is GAGVSQTPSNKVTEKGKYVELRCDPISGHTALYWYRQSLGQGPEFLIYFQGTGAADDSGLPNDRFFAVRPEGSVSTLKIQRTERGDSAVYLCASSFISSQGLLTGELFFGEGSRLTVL.

The CDR3 DNA follows: TGTGCCAGCAGTTCTGGGACAGACCGCTACGAGCAGTACTTC. This sequence encodes CASSSGTDRYEQYF. The chain recombines TRBV28 with TRBJ2-7; 7 nucleotides match TRBD1. The CDR3 has 14 residues. Germline CDR1 is MDHEN and CDR2 is SYDVKM. With 4 bases clipped from V and 3 bases from J, the junction kept 6 bases outside the gene matches.

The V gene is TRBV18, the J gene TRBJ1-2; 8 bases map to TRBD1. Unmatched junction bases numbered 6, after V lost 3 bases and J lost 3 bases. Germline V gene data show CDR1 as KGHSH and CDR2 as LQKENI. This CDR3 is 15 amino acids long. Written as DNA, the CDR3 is TGTGCCAGCTCACCCGGCACAGGGGGGTACTATGGCTACACCTTC. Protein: CASSPGTGGYYGYTF. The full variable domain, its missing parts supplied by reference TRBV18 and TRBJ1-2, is NAGVMQNPRHLVRRRGQEARLRCSPMKGHSHVYWYRQLPEEGLKFMVYLQKENIIDESGMPKERFSAEFPKEGPSILRIQQVVRGDSAAYFCASSPGTGGYYGYTFGSGTRLTVV.